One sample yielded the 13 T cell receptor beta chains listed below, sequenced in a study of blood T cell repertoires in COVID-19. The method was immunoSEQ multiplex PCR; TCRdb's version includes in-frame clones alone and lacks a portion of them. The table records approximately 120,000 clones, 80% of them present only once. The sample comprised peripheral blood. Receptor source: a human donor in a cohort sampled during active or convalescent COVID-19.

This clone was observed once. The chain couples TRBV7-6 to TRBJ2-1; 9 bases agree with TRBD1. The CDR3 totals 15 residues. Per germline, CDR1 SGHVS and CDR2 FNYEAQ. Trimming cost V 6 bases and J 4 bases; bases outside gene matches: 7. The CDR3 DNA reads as TGTGCCAGCAGTGACTTAGGACAGGGGTACAATGAGCAGTTCTTC. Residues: CASSDLGQGYNEQFF.

As DNA, the CDR3 is TGTGCCAGCAGCTTAGGACAGGGGCGAAATGAGCAGTTCTTC. This sequence encodes CASSLGQGRNEQFF. V is TRBV7-2 and J is TRBJ2-1; 8 bases agree with TRBD1. The CDR3 has 14 amino acids. The V gene end was trimmed by 1 base and the J gene end by 7 bases; junction bases not matched to a gene: 3. Per the germline V gene, CDR1 is SGHTA and CDR2 is FQGNSA.

Written as DNA, the CDR3 is TGCGCCAGCAGCCAACTATCGGGACTAGCGGGTTACAATGAGCAGTTCTTC. It translates to CASSQLSGLAGYNEQFF. V usage is TRBV4-1 and J usage is TRBJ2-1, with TRBD2 identical over 12 bases. Losses at the gene ends were 2 bases for V and 4 bases for J; bases not matched to a gene: 6. Germline V lookup: CDR1 MGHRA, CDR2 YSYEKL. The CDR3 has 17 amino acids.

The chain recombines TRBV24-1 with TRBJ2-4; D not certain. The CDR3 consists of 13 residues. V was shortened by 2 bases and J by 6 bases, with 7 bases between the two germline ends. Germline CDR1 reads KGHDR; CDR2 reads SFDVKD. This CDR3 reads CATSDSTRNIQYF. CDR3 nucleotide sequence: TGTGCCACCAGTGATTCCACACGAAACATTCAGTACTTC.

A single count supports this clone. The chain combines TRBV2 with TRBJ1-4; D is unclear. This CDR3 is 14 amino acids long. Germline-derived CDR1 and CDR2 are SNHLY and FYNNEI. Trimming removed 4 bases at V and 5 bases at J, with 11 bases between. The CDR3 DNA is TGTGCCAGCAGTGGGGAGGACCCGAATGAAAAACTGTTTTTT. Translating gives CASSGEDPNEKLFF.

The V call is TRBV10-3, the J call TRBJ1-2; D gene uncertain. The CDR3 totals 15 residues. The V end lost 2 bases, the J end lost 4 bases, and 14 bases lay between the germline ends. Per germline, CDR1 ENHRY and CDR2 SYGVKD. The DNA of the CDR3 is TGTGCCATCAGTGAGCCCGGGGAGTTGAGCTATGGCTACACCTTC. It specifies CAISEPGELSYGYTF.

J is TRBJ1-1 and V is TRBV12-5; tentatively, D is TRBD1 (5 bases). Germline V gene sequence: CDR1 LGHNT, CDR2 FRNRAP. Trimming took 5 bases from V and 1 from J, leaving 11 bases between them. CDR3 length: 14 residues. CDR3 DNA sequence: TGTGCTAGTGGTCCGGGGGACCGGAACACTGAAGCTTTCTTT. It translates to CASGPGDRNTEAFF.

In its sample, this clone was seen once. CDR3 nucleotides: TGTGCCAGTTCCGGGATTGTCGCCTACAATGAGCAGTTCTTC. Protein: CASSGIVAYNEQFF. This chain joins TRBV7-8 and TRBJ2-1; D may be TRBD2 (5 bases). The CDR3 has 14 amino acids. Germline V gene sequence: CDR1 SGHVS, CDR2 FQNEAQ. V lost 9 bases and J 2 bases, leaving 14 bases between the germline ends.

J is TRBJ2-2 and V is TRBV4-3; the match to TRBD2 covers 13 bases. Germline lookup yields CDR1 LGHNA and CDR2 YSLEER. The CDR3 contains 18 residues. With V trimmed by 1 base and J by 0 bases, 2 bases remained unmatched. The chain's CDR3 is CASSQGLAGGSNTGELFF. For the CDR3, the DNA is TGCGCCAGCAGCCAAGGACTAGCGGGGGGCTCGAACACCGGGGAGCTGTTTTTT.

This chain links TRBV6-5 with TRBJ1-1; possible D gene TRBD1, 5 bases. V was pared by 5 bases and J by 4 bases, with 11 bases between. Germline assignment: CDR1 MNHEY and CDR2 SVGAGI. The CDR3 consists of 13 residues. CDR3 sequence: CASSHQGTTEAFF. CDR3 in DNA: TGTGCCAGCAGTCACCAGGGTACCACTGAAGCTTTCTTT.

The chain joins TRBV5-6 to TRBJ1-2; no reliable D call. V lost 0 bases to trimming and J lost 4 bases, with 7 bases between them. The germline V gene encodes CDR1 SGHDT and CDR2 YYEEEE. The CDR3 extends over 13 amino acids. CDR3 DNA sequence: TGTGCCAGCAGCTTGGTATCCAGCTATGGCTACACCTTC. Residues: CASSLVSSYGYTF.

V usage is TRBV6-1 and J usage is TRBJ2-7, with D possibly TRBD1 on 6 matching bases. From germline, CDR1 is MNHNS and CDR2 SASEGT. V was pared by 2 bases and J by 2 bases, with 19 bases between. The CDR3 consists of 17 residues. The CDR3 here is CASSEPGILGTTYEQYF. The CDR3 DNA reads TGTGCCAGCAGTGAACCCGGGATTTTAGGGACAACCTACGAGCAGTACTTC.

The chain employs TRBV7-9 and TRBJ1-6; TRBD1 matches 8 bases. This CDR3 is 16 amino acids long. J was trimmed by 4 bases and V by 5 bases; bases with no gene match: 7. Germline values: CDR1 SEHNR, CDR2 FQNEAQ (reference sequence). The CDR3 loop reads CASSRGQGFYNSPLHF. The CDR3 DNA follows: TGTGCCAGCAGCCGCGGACAGGGTTTTTATAATTCACCCCTCCACTTT.